These T cell receptor beta chains were read from a single sample in a study of shared clonotypes between healthy human individuals. The repertoire was sequenced with immunoSEQ multiplex PCR; TCRdb's copy has only in-frame clones and lacks some. The sample records under 1,100,000 clones, roughly 80% being singletons. Sequencing was performed on memory CD4+ T cells sorted from blood. The receptors originated from a man between 18 and 29 years old in good health. CDR3s include the opening cysteine and the closing phenylalanine or tryptophan. The order of the fields is V gene, J gene, CDR3 protein.

>TRBV28|TRBJ1-1
CASSSWGPTNTEAFF
>TRBV19|TRBJ2-7
CASSIGGGSYEQYF
>TRBV9|TRBJ1-2
CASSIGDSTNYGYTF
>TRBV5-1|TRBJ2-7
CASSSGTGPYEQYF
>TRBV18|TRBJ2-7
CASGRDRGTYEQYF
>TRBV5-6|TRBJ2-2
CASSLAGQGVTGELFF
>TRBV2|TRBJ2-1
CASSWDRGSYNEQFF
>TRBV2|TRBJ2-5
CASRHKTSSGQETQYF
>TRBV4-1|TRBJ1-4
CASSQDSLGAREKLFF
>TRBV18|TRBJ1-5
CASSEGGNQPQHF
>TRBV15|TRBJ1-2
CATSRQTQAYGYTF
>TRBV9|TRBJ2-2
CASSVGGGGPWPGELFF
>TRBV30|TRBJ2-3
CAWRIDGYTDTQYF
>TRBV4-1|TRBJ1-4
CASSQEAHQQEPVLKHEKLFF
>TRBV30|TRBJ1-1
CASGRMNTEAFF
>TRBV28|TRBJ1-6
CASSLYRGRFSPLHF
>TRBV7-9|TRBJ2-3
CASSFTTTGVSTDTQYF
>TRBV6-6|TRBJ2-5
CASSYSPNPGETQYF
>TRBV18|TRBJ2-7
CASSPLGSSGDSYEQYF
>TRBV10-3|TRBJ1-1
CAISEAGGDFTEAFF
>TRBV5-1|TRBJ2-7
CASSTGQIYEQYF
>TRBV28|TRBJ1-5
CASSLLNQPQHF
>TRBV30|TRBJ1-5
CAWSGRYSNQPQHF
>TRBV28|TRBJ2-3
CASILAGTSGADTQYF
>TRBV27|TRBJ2-7
CASSRTGTGAYEQYF
>TRBV7-7|TRBJ2-5
CASSGTGTGGGKTQYF
>TRBV7-3|TRBJ2-3
CASSLGSLAGGSGDTQYF
>TRBV9|TRBJ1-2
CASSVDSNYGYTF
>TRBV4-3|TRBJ2-7
CASSPGPSEQYF
>TRBV7-9|TRBJ2-7
CASSPGAGVVYEQYF
>TRBV6-1|TRBJ2-5
CASSYSSGGETQYF
>TRBV5-4|TRBJ1-2
CASSAQGANGYTF
>TRBV2|TRBJ1-6
CASSGDRTPLHF
>TRBV30|TRBJ1-4
CAWSGQGEKLFF
>TRBV18|TRBJ2-4
CASSFGASGGDIQYF
>TRBV10-3|TRBJ2-2
CAIRGLAGDTGELFF
>TRBV7-9|TRBJ1-2
CASSLANKATAVSYGYTF
>TRBV7-8|TRBJ2-7
CASSLGGTGYEQYF
>TRBV10-3|TRBJ1-2
CAISESGEVYGYTF
>TRBV10-1|TRBJ1-6
CASSENSYSPLHF
>TRBV19|TRBJ1-5
CASSGRTGGQPQHF
>TRBV19|TRBJ1-6
CASSVDSNSPLHF
>TRBV2|TRBJ1-2
CASRHDQGPYGYTF
>TRBV6-1|TRBJ1-1
CASKLGQGAFF
>TRBV6-1|TRBJ2-3
CASSLSDTQYF
>TRBV9|TRBJ2-2
CASSTRTGAQGELFF
>TRBV9|TRBJ1-4
CASSDRDRGIEKLFF
>TRBV5-6|TRBJ2-1
CASSLERQEQFF
>TRBV10-3|TRBJ1-3
CATEGSGNTIYF
>TRBV2|TRBJ2-3
CASSDSVGATDTQYF